Following are 13 T cell receptor beta chains from one sample sequenced in a study of T cell repertoires in cytomegalovirus infection (dated by TCRdb to about 2019). Sequencing instrument: Illumina HiSeq 1500. TCRdb reprocessed the public reads (quality trimming at Q25 with fastp, clone calling with MiXCR) and kept in-frame beta chains. Rows with a matching CDR3 protein are joined into one entry that keeps the most common DNA and genes. Recorded for this sample are about 76,000 distinct CDR3 sequences; 3.7% of them occurred a single time. The leading ten clones occupy approximately 4.6% of the sample. Sequencing was done on a sample of PBMCs. The receptor set was obtained from a human donor in good health (CMV status not recorded). Some clones in this sample may be carry-over from other donors' samples.

The sample holds many counts of this clonotype. The CDR3 loop is CASSLNRASYGYTF. As DNA, the CDR3 is TGTGCCAGCAGCTTAAATCGGGCCAGCTATGGCTACACCTTC. This sequence joins TRBV7-2 and TRBJ1-2, with D hard to call. The CDR3 runs 14 residues. Germline values: CDR1 SGHTA, CDR2 FQGNSA. Trimming pared 2 bases from V and 4 bases from J, leaving 11 bases between.

This clonotype was seen many times. The chain employs TRBV20-1 and TRBJ1-5; 7 bases line up with TRBD1. Trimming removed 6 bases from V and 2 bases from J; junction bases left unmatched: 13. The CDR3 has 16 residues. CDR1 and CDR2 (germline): DFQATT, SNEGSKA (reference sequence). The CDR3 protein is CSASSTGVSGNQPQHF. In nucleotides, the CDR3 is TGCAGTGCCTCCTCAACAGGGGTTTCGGGCAATCAGCCCCAGCATTTT.

This clonotype came up many times. J is TRBJ1-3 and V is TRBV7-9; tentative D call: TRBD1 (5 bases). The germline V and J ends were trimmed by 5 bases and 2 bases, with 16 bases remaining between them. CDR1 is SEHNR and CDR2 is FQNEAQ in the germline V gene (reference sequence). The CDR3 spans 16 residues. Here the CDR3 reads CASSPHLWGTGNTIYF. CDR3 in DNA: TGTGCCAGCAGCCCCCATTTGTGGGGGACTGGAAACACCATATATTTT. The full variable domain, completed using reference TRBV7-9 and TRBJ1-3, is DTGVSQNPRHKITKRGQNVTFRCDPISEHNRLYWYRQTLGQGPEFLTYFQNEAQLEKSRLLSDRFSAERPKGSFSTLEIQRTEQGDSAMYLCASSPHLWGTGNTIYFGEGSWLTVV.

This clonotype was observed at least ten times. The chain couples TRBV5-1 to TRBJ2-1; 9 nucleotides align to TRBD2. Germline V lookup: CDR1 SGHRS, CDR2 YFSETQ. The CDR3 has 19 residues. Unmatched junction bases numbered 20, after V lost 0 bases and J lost 10 bases. As DNA, the CDR3 is TGCGCCAGCAGCTTGGTCTCCGGGGTAGCGGGGGCCATGTGGTACGAGCAGTTCTTC. It yields the protein CASSLVSGVAGAMWYEQFF.

This clonotype was counted ten times or more. The rearrangement uses TRBV19 and TRBJ2-7, with D unclear. V lost 7 bases and J lost 0, with 7 bases in between. In germline, CDR1 is LNHDA, CDR2 SQIVND (reference sequence). This CDR3 is 12 amino acids long. The CDR3 protein is CASMSSSYEQYF. Written as DNA, the CDR3 is TGTGCCAGTATGTCCAGCTCCTACGAGCAGTACTTC.

This clonotype was recorded at least ten times. The genes are TRBV30 and TRBJ1-2; TRBD1 matches at 9 bases. The germline CDR1 and CDR2 sequences are GTSNPN and SVGIG (reference sequence). The CDR3 is 13 residues long. Trimming took 5 bases from V and 5 from J; bases not matched to a gene: 6. DNA for the CDR3: TGTGCCTGGTCGGGACAGGGACGATATGGCTACACCTTC. This sequence encodes CAWSGQGRYGYTF.

The sample holds many counts of this clonotype. J is TRBJ2-3 and V is TRBV6-2 or TRBV6-3; TRBD1 matches 8 bases. CDR1 and CDR2 from the germline V gene are MNHEY and SVGEGT. CDR3 size: 15 residues. The V segment lost 6 bases and the J segment 4 bases; nucleotides outside the gene matches: 9. This CDR3 reads CASRTWGTGADTQYF. CDR3 nucleotides: TGTGCCAGCAGAACATGGGGGACAGGAGCAGATACGCAGTATTTT.

This clonotype was found many times. This chain uses TRBV6-2 or TRBV6-3 with TRBJ1-2; no clear D. The V end was cut by 0 bases, the J end by 6 bases, with 14 bases between. Per germline, CDR1 MNHEY and CDR2 SVGEGT. CDR3 length: 15 amino acids. The CDR3 nucleotides read TGTGCCAGCAGTTACTCGACACCTTCGTTTGATGGCTACACCTTC. As protein: CASSYSTPSFDGYTF.

This clonotype was observed at least ten times. This sequence joins TRBV30 and TRBJ1-1; D is ambiguous. The germline V gene encodes CDR1 GTSNPN and CDR2 SVGIG (reference sequence). The CDR3 length is 13 residues. V lost 3 bases, J lost 2 bases, and 10 bases lay in between. The CDR3 sequence is CAWREGFNTEAFF. DNA for the CDR3: TGTGCCTGGAGGGAAGGCTTTAACACTGAAGCTTTCTTT.

In its sample, this clonotype was seen many times. The V gene is TRBV7-8, the J gene TRBJ2-7; 8 bases match TRBD1. After removal of 5 bases from V and 7 bases from J, the junction contained 7 bases not matched to a gene. Germline loops: CDR1 SGHVS, CDR2 FQNEAQ. The CDR3 has 13 residues. CDR3 sequence reads: CASSTLDRDEQYF. The CDR3 DNA reads as TGTGCCAGCAGCACTTTGGACAGGGATGAGCAGTACTTC.

This clonotype was recorded many times. The chain is built from TRBV3-1 and TRBJ2-3; TRBD2 matches 11 bases. Unmatched junction bases numbered 5, after V lost 4 bases and J lost 2 bases. The germline CDR1 and CDR2 sequences are LGHDT and YNNKEL (reference sequence). The CDR3 is 16 residues long. As DNA, the CDR3 is TGTGCCAGCAGCCCCCGACTAGCGGGGTACACAGATACGCAGTATTTT. As protein: CASSPRLAGYTDTQYF.

At least ten counts were recorded for this clonotype. This chain connects TRBV12-3 or TRBV12-4 to TRBJ2-7, with D maybe TRBD1 (6 bases). The V end lost 4 bases, the J end lost 4 bases, and 17 bases lay between the germline ends. The CDR3 spans 15 residues. The CDR3, as DNA: TGTGCCAGCAGTTCCCCCAATTCACAGGGTTACGAGCAGTACTTC. It codes for CASSSPNSQGYEQYF.

This clonotype was seen repeatedly, ten times or more. The chain couples TRBV7-2 to TRBJ2-5, with a weak D call TRBD2 (5 bases). The CDR3 loop spans 14 amino acids. Germline values: CDR1 SGHTA, CDR2 FQGNSA. With 5 bases removed from V and 4 bases from J, the gap between germline ends came to 14 bases. The DNA of the CDR3 is TGTGCCAGCAGCCCGCAAGCGGCCGCAGAGACCCAGTACTTC. This encodes CASSPQAAAETQYF.